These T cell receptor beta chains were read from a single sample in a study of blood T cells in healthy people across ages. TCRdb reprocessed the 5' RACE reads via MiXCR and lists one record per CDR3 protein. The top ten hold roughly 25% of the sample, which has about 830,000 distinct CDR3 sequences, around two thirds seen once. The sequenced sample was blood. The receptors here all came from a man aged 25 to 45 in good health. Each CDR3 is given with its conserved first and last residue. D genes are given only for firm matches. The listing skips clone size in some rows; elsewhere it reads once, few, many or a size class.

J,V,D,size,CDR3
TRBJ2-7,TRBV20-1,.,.,CSAWGNEQYF
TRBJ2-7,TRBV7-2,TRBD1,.,CASSYLRTGAEQYF
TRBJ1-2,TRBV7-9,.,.,CASSLGRNNYGYTF
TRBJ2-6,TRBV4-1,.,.,CASSQDRAVFYSGANVLTF
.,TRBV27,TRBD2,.,CASSLVIAGIYETQYF
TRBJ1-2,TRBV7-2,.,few,CASSTGQVAYGYTF
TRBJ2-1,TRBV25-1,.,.,CASSETGFRNNEQFF
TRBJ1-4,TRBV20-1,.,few,CSALDGGKREKLFF
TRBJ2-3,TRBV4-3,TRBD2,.,CASSHLAGGAQDTDTQYF
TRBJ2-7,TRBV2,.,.,CASNGPQEQYF
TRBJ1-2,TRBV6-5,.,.,CASSPRSEAGGYTF
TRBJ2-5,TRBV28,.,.,CASSFLVTSPETQYF
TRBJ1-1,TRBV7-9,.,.,CASSLLGHRNTEAFF
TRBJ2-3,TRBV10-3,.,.,CAISGDGDTDTQYF
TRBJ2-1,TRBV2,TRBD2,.,CASRKTSGPGNEQFF
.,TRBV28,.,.,CASNRVDEQYF
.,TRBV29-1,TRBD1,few,CSCCAGTGKGEQYF
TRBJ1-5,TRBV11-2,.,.,CASSLYMGSNQPQHF
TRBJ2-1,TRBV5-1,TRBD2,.,CANSLESGGSIDEQFF
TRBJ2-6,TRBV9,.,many,CASSARSGANVLTF
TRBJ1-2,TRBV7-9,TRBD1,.,CASSSGTGGESYTF
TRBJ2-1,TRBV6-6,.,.,CASSFGEGLHEQFF
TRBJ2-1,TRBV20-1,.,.,CSARVPELVLSYNEQFF
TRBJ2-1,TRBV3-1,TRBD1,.,CASSHGQGAGNEQFF
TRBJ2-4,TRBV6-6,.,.,CASSSGAIQYF
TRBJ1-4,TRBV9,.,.,CASSGPALGEKLFF
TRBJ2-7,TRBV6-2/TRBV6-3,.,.,CASSEAYYEQYF
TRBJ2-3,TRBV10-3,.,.,CAVSGPRLADTQYF
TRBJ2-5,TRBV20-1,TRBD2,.,CSARDRLGGEETQYF
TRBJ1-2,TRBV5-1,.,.,CASSLEGESFDGYTF
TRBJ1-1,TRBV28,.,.,CASSSEAVGTEAFF
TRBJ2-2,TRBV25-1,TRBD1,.,CASSDGTGANTGELFF
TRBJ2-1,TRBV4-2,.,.,CASSQDLAGAAEQFF
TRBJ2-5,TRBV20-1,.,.,CSADRHSGTGWTQYF
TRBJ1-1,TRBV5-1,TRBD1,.,CASSVDRGYAYTEAFF
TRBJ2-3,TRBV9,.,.,CASSSRTAVDTQYF
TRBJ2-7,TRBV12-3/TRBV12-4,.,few,CASSPAIAGAYEQYF
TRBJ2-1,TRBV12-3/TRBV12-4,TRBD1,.,CASSLGTGVHEQFF
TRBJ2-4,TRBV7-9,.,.,CASSLAGVIQYF
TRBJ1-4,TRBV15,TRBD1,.,CATSPRQGPEKLFF
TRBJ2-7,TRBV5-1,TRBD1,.,CASSARPGQGAEEQYF
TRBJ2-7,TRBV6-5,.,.,CASSPSPPVPSYEQYF
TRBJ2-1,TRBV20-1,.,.,CSARDGAGSTIEQFF
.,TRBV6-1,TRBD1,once,CASSTGDQRMHEQYF
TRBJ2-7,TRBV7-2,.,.,CASSLGHVQGSFSEQYF
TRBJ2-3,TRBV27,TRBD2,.,CASSWATSGDTDTQYF
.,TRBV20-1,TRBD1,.,CSAKGTGGWIYEQYF
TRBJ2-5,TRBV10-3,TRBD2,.,CAISESERLAAQETQYF
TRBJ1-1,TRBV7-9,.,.,CASSLSRQSTEAFF
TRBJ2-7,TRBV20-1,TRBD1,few,CSATQTGWEQYF
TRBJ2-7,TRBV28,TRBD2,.,CASSRGLAGLEQYF
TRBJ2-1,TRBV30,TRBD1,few,CAWTSDRGNEQFF
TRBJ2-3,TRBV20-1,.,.,CSASRPLVADTQYF
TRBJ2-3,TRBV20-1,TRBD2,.,CSASKTSGGSTDTQYF
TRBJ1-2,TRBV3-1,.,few,CASSQDGAGYYYGYTF
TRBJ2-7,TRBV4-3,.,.,CASSQRKYQETRYF
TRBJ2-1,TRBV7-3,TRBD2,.,CASSLASSSGGRSEQFF